This T cell receptor (beta chain) comes out of a study of T cells in Graves' hyperthyroidism and ophthalmopathy. Study-wide findings and caveats: Most clonotypes expanded in the thyroid (above 0.001) were also present in blood.

Approximately 10 ml of fresh peripheral blood supplied the PBMCs. The germline V gene encodes CDR1 SGHDT and CDR2 YYEEEE. The CDR3 is made up of 12 amino acids. The V gene lost 1 base and the J gene lost 3 bases, with 3 bases spanning the gap. TCR beta CDR3 regions were amplified from RNA. The HTBI primer set was used in a first-round RT-PCR of the TCR CDR3. TCRdb re-called the multiplex PCR reads with MiXCR, one entry per CDR3 protein. The sample includes roughly 300,000 distinct CDR3 sequences, around a sixth of them seen just once. In this sample, this clonotype turned up many times. Its cognate antigen is unknown.

V gene TRBV5-6 combines with J gene TRBJ2-3; D is uncertain. This sequence originates from a woman aged 45-59 years with Graves' hyperthyroidism. Sequencing was performed on blood. CDR3 DNA: TGTGCCAGCAGCTTGTTTACAGATACGCAGTATTTT. Protein sequence: CASSLFTDTQYF.